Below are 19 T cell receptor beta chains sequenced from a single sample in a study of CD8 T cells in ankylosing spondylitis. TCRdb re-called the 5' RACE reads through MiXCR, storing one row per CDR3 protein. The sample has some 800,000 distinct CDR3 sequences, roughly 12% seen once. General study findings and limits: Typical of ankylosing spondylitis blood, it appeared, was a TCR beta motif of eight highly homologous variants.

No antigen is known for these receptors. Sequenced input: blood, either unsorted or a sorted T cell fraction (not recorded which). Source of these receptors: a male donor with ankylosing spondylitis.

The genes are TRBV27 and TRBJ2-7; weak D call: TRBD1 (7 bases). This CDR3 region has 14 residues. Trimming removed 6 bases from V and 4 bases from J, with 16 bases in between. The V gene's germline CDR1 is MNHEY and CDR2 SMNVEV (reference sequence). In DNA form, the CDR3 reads TGTGCCAGCAGGATTTCAGGGGGGCGGTACGAGCAGTACTTC. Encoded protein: CASRISGGRYEQYF.

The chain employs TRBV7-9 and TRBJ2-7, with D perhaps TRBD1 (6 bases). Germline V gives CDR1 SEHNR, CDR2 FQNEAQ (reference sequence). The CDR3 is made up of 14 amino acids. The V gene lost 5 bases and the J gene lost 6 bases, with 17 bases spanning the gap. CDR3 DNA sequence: TGTGCCAGCAGCCTACCACAGGGAAGCAGCGAGCAGTACTTC. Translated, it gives CASSLPQGSSEQYF.

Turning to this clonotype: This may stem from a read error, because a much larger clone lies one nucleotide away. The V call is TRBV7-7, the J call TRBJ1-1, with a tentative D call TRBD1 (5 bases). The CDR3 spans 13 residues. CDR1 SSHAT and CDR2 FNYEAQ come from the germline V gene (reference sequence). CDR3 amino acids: CASSQNLDTQAFF. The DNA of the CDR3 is TGTGCTAGCAGTCAGAACCTGGACACTCAAGCTTTCTTT.

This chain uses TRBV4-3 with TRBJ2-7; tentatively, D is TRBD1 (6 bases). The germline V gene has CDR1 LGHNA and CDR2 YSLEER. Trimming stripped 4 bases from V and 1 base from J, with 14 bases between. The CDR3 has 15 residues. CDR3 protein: CASSRNRVPSYEQYF. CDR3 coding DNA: TGCGCCAGCAGCCGCAACAGGGTACCGTCCTACGAGCAGTACTTC.

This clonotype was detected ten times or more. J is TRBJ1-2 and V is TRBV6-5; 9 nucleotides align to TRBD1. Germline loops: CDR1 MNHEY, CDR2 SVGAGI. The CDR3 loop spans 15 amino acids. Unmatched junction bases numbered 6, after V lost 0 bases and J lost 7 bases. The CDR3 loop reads CASSYSRTGAGGYTF. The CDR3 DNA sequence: TGTGCCAGCAGTTACTCACGGACAGGGGCTGGTGGCTACACCTTC.

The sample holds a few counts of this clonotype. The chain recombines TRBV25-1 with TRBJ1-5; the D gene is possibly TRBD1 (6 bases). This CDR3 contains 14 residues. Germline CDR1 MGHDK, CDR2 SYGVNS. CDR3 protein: CATGWGKSNQPQHF. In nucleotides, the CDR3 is TGTGCTACAGGGTGGGGGAAAAGCAATCAGCCCCAGCATTTT. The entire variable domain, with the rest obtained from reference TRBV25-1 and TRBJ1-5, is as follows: EADIYQTPRYLVIGTGKKITLECSQTMGHDKMYWYQQDPGMELHLIHYSYGVNSTEKGDLSSESTVSRIRTEHFPLTLESARPSHTSQYLCATGWGKSNQPQHFGDGTRLSIL.

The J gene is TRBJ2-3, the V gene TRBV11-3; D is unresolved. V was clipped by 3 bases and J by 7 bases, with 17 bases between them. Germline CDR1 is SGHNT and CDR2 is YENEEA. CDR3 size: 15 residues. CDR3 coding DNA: TGTGCCAGCAGCTTGAAGGACGGCCGATCGAATACGCAGTATTTT. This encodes CASSLKDGRSNTQYF.

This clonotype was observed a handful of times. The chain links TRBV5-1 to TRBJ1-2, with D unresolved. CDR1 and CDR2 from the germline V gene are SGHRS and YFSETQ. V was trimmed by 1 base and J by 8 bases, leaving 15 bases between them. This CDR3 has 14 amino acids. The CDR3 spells CASSLTVPLRGYTF. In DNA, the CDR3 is TGCGCCAGCAGCTTGACAGTCCCCCTTCGAGGCTACACCTTC. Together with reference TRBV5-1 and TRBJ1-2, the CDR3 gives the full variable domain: KAGVTQTPRYLIKTRGQQVTLSCSPISGHRSVSWYQQTPGQGLQFLFEYFSETQRNKGNFPGRFSGRQFSNSRSEMNVSTLELGDSALYLCASSLTVPLRGYTFGSGTRLTVV.

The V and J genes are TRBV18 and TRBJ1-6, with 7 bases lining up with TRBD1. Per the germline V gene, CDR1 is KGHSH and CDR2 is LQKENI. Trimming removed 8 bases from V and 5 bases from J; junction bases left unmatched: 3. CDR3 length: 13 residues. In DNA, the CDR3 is TGTGCCAGCACGGGACAGAATAATTCACCCCTCCACTTT. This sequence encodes CASTGQNNSPLHF.

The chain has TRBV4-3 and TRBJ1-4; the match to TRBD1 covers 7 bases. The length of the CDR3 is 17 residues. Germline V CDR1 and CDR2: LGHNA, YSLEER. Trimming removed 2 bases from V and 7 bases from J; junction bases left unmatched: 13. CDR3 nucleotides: TGCGCCAGCAGCCAAATTCAGTCCGGGACAGTTAGTGAAAAACTGTTTTTT. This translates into CASSQIQSGTVSEKLFF.

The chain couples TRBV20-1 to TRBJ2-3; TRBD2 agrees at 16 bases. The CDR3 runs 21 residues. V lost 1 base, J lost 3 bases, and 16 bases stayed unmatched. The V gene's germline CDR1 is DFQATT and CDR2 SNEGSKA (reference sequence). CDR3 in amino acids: CSARAGAKGLAGGPLTDTQYF. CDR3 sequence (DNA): TGCAGTGCTAGAGCCGGGGCTAAGGGACTAGCGGGAGGGCCACTTACAGATACGCAGTATTTT.

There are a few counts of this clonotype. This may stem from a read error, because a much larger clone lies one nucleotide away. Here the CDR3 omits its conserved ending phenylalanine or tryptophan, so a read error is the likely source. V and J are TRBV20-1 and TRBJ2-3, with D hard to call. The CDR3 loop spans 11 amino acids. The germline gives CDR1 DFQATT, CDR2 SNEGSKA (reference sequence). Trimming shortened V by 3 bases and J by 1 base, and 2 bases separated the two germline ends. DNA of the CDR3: TGCAGTGCTAGGGGCACAGATACGCAGTATCTT. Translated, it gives CSARGTDTQYL.

The CDR3 nucleotides read TGCGCCAGCACCATAAACCCCCTAGCGGGAGGAGGTGATACGCAGTATTTT. Protein product: CASTINPLAGGGDTQYF. The chain carries TRBV5-1 and TRBJ2-3; 11 positions match TRBD2. The V and J ends lost 6 bases and 6 bases, in that order; junction bases with no gene match: 15. The CDR3 sequence is 17 residues long. Looked up from germline, CDR1 is SGHRS and CDR2 is YFSETQ.

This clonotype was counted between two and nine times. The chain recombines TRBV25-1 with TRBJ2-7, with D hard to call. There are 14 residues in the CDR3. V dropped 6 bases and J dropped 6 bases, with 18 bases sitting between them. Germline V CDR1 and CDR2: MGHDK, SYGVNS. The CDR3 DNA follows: TGTGCCAGCAGCTACTCTGGAACTAAAGCCGAGCAGTACTTC. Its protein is CASSYSGTKAEQYF.

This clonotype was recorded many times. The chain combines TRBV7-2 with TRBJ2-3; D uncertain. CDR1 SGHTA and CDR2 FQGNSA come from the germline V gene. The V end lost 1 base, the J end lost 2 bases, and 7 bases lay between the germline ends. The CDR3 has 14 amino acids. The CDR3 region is CASSLVFPTDTQYF. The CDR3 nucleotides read TGTGCCAGCAGCTTAGTATTTCCCACAGATACGCAGTATTTT.

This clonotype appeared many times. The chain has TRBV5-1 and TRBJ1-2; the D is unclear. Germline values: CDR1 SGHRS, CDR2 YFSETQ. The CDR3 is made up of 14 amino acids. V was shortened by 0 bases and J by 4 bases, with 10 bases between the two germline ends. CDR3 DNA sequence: TGCGCCAGCAGCTTGGGCAGAGTCCTCTATGGCTACACCTTC. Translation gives CASSLGRVLYGYTF.

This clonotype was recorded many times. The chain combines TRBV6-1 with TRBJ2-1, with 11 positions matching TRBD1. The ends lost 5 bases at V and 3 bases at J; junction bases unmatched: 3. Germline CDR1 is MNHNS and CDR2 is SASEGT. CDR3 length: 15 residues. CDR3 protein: CASSRGTGGYNEQFF. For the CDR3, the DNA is TGTGCCAGCAGTCGTGGGACAGGGGGCTACAATGAGCAGTTCTTC.

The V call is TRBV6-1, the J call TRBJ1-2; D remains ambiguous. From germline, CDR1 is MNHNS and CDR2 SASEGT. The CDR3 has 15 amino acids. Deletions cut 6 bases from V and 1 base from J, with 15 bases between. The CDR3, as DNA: TGTGCCAGCAGAGTAGTGTGGTCTTATAACTATGGCTACACCTTC. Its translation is CASRVVWSYNYGYTF.

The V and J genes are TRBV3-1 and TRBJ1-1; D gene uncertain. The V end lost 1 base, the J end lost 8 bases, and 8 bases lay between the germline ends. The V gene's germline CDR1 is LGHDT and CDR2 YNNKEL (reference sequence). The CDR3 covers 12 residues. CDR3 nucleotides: TGTGCCAGCAGCCAAGTATTTGGCGAAGCTTTCTTT. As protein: CASSQVFGEAFF.